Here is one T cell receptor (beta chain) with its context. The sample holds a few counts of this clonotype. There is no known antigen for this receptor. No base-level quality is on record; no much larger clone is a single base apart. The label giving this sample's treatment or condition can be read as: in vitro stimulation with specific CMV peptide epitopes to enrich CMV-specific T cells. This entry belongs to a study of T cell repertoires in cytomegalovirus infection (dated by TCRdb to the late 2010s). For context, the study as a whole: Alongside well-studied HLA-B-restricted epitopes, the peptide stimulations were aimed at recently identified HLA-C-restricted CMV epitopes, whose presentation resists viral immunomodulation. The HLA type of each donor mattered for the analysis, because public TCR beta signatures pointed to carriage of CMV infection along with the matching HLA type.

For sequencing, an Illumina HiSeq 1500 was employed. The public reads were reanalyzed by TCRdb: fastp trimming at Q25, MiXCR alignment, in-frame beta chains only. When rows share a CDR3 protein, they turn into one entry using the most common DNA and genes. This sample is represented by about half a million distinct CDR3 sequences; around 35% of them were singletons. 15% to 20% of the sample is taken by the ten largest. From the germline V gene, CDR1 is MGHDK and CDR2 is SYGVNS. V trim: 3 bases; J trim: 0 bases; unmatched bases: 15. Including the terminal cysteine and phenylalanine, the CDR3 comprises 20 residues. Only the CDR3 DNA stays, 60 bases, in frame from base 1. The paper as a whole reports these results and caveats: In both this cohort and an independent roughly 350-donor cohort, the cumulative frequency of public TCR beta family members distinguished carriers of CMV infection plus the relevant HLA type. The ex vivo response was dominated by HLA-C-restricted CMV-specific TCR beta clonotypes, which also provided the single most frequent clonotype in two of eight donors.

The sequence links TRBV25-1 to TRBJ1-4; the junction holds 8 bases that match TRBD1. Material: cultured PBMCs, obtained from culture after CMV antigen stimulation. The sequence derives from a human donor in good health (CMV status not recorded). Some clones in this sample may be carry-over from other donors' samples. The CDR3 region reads CASSDGRDRNKNATNEKLFF. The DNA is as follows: TGTGCCAGCAGTGACGGTCGGGACAGGAATAAAAATGCAACTAATGAAAAACTGTTTTTT.